The 3 T cell receptor beta chains given below trace back to one sample, sequenced in a study of ipilimumab plus nivolumab after autologous stem cell transplantation. The table came from immunoSEQ multiplex PCR; TCRdb's copy has only in-frame clones and leaves some out. The sample includes some 45,000 clones, nearly 90% of them seen just once. The material was PBMCs, obtained in a trial of ipilimumab plus nivolumab as post-transplant consolidation. These receptors originate from a male donor with multiple myeloma.

The gene calls are TRBV6-6 and TRBJ1-5; 8 bases agree with TRBD1. The CDR3 spans 16 residues. After removal of 2 bases from V and 2 bases from J, the junction contained 5 bases not matched to a gene. CDR1 MNHNY and CDR2 SVGAGI come from the germline V gene (reference sequence). The chain's CDR3 is CASSYPQGAGNQPQHF. CDR3 nucleotide sequence: TGTGCCAGCAGTTACCCCCAGGGGGCGGGCAATCAGCCCCAGCATTTT.

This sequence joins TRBV7-2 and TRBJ2-3; 12 bases agree with TRBD2. V trimming: 5 bases; J trimming: 3 bases; junction bases outside the gene matches: 3. There are 15 residues in the CDR3. Germline V lookup: CDR1 SGHTA, CDR2 FQGNSA. Here the CDR3 DNA reads TGTGCCAGCAGCGGGGGACTAGCGGGTACAGATACGCAGTATTTT. Translating gives CASSGGLAGTDTQYF.

The genes are TRBV4-2 and TRBJ2-6, with TRBD1 matching 10 bases. With 4 bases clipped from V and 4 bases from J, the junction kept 4 bases outside the gene matches. The CDR3 runs to 16 residues. Germline V CDR1 and CDR2: LGHNA, YNFKEQ. The CDR3 spells CASSRGQGLGANVLTF. CDR3 in DNA: TGTGCCAGCAGCCGGGGACAGGGGCTCGGGGCCAACGTCCTGACTTTC.